The text below deals with one T cell receptor (beta chain). Its antigen is undetermined. Unique molecular identifiers were attached to individual cDNA molecules within the library. Via MiXCR, TCRdb re-called the RACE reads, giving one row per CDR3 protein. The data show about 160,000 distinct CDR3 sequences, with about 30% seen just once and 2.1% held by the top ten. The CDR3 is made up of 13 amino acids. The V and J ends lost 3 bases and 5 bases respectively, with 10 bases between them. Documented time point: patch test 3, about 24 weeks after DPC sensitization. Treatment noted: therapeutic diphenylcyclopropenone sensitization with weekly scalp DPC. Someone pulled total RNA out of unfractionated whole blood. This entry comes from a study of human T cells and chemical hapten exposure. Whole-study findings and limits: Sensitizing to DPC left TCRs with a frequency above 1 in 1000 unaltered. Every donor had alopecia, and their immune response may therefore differ from healthy people's.

The material was whole blood, obtained in connection with sensitization to the hapten diphenylcyclopropenone (DPC). The chain joins TRBV12-3 or TRBV12-4 to TRBJ1-2, with D perhaps TRBD1 (5 bases). The origin of this receptor is a woman aged 18 to 35 with alopecia areata. Some clones in this sample may be carry-over from other donors' samples. The CDR3 DNA reads as TGTGCCAGCAGTTTTGGAGACAGATATGGCTACACCTTC. Its protein product is CASSFGDRYGYTF.